The clone carrying this T cell receptor beta chain was observed a handful of times. The germline V gene encodes CDR1 SGHRS and CDR2 YFSETQ. V was trimmed by 6 bases and J by 5 bases, leaving 14 bases between them. The CDR3 is 13 residues long. The data originate from a study of patients and donors after allogeneic stem cell transplantation. Using its own MiXCR run on the RT-PCR reads, TCRdb lists one record per CDR3 protein. The sample lists some 880,000 distinct CDR3 sequences; roughly 18% were seen once. The sequence derives from a human donor who was either an allogeneic HSCT recipient or a stem cell or donor lymphocyte infusion donor (not recorded which). It is not recorded whose cells these are; they may come from a transplant donor. The chain employs TRBV5-1 and TRBJ2-5; tentative D call: TRBD2 (5 bases). Sample: blood, either unsorted or a sorted T cell fraction (not recorded which). The DNA for the CDR3 is TGCGCCAGCACGAGGGCGGATATGGAGACCCAGTACTTC. Protein sequence: CASTRADMETQYF.